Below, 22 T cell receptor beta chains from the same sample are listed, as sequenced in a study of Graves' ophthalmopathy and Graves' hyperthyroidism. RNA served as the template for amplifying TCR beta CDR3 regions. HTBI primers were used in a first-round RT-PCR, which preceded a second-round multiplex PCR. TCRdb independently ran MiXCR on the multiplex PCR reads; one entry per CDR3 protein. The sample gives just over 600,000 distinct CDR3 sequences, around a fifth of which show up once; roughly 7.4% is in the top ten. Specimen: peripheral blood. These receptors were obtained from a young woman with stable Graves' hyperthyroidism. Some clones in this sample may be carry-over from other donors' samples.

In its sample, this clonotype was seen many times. CDR3: CASSELTGYEQYF. CDR3 nucleotide sequence: TGTGCCAGCAGTGAGTTGACAGGATACGAGCAGTACTTC. The genes are TRBV6-1 and TRBJ2-7, with D perhaps TRBD1 (6 bases). CDR1 is MNHNS and CDR2 is SASEGT in the germline V gene. This CDR3 is built from 13 residues. V dropped 3 bases and J dropped 4 bases, with 10 bases sitting between them.

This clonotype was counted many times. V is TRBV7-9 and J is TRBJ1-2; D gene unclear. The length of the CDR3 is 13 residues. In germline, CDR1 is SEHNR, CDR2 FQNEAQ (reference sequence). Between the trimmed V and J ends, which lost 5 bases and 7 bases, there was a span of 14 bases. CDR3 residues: CASSPIKERGYTF. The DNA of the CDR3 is TGTGCCAGCAGCCCGATAAAAGAACGTGGCTACACCTTC.

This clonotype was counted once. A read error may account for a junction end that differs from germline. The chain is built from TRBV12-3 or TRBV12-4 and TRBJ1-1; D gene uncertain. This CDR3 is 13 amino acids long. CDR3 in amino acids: CTSSFVTSREAFF. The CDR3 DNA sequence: TGTACCAGCAGTTTCGTGACCTCCAGAGAGGCTTTCTTT.

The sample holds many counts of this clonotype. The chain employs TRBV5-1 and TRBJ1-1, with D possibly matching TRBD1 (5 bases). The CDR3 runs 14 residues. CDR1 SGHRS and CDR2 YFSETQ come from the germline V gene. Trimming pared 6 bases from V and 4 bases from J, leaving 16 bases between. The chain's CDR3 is CASTKERGGTEAFF. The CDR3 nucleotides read TGCGCCAGCACAAAAGAGAGGGGAGGCACTGAAGCTTTCTTT.

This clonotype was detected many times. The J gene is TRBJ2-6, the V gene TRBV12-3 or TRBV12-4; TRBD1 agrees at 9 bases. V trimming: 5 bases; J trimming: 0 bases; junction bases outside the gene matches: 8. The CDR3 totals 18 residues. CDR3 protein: CASSLDRGLHSGANVLTF. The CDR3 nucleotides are TGTGCCAGCAGTCTCGACAGGGGGTTACACTCTGGGGCCAACGTCCTGACTTTC.

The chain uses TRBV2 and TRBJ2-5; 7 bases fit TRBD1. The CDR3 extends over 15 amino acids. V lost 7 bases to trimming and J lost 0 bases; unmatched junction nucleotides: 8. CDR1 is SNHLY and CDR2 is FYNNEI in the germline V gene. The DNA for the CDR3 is TGTGCCAGCAACGGGGACAGAGCGTACCAAGAGACCCAGTACTTC. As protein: CASNGDRAYQETQYF.

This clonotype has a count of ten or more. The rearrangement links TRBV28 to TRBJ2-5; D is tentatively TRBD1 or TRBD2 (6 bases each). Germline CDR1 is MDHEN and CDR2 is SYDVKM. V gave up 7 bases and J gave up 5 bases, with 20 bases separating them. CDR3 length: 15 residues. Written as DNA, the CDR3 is TGTGCCAGCACCCCGTGGGAAGGGGGGTACGAGACCCAGTACTTC. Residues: CASTPWEGGYETQYF.

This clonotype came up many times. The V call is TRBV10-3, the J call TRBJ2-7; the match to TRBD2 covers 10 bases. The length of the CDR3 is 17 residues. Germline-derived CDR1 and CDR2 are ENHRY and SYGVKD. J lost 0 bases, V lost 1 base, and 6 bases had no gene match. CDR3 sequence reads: CAISEFTSGTISYEQYF. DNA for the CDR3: TGTGCCATCAGTGAGTTCACTAGCGGGACCATCTCCTACGAGCAGTACTTC.

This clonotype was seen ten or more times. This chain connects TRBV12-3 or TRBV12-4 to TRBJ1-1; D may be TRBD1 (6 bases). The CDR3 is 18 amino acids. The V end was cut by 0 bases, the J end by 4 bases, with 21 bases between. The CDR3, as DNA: TGTGCCAGCAGTTTAGCGCGGCTTTCGGCAGGGGTTGGCACTGAAGCTTTCTTT. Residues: CASSLARLSAGVGTEAFF.

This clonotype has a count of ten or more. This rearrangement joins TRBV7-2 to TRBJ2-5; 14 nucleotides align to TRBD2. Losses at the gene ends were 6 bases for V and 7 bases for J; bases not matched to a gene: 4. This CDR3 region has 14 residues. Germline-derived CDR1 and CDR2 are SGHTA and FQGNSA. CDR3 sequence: CASSAGLAGGTQYF. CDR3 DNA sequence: TGTGCCAGCAGTGCCGGACTAGCGGGGGGGACCCAGTACTTC.

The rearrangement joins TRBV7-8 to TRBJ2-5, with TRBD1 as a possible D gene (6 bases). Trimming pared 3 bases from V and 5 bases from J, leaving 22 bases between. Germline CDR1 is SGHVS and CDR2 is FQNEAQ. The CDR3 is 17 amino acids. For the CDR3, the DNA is TGTGCCAGCAGCTTGCCCCCAGGGGTGCTTGGCGGGGAGACCCAGTACTTC. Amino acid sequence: CASSLPPGVLGGETQYF.

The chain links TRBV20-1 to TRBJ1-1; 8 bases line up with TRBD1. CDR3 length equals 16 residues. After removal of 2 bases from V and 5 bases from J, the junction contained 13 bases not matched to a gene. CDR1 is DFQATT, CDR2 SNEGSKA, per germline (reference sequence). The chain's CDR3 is CSARSHIQGVMTEAFF. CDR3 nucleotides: TGCAGTGCTAGATCCCACATACAGGGGGTTATGACTGAAGCTTTCTTT.

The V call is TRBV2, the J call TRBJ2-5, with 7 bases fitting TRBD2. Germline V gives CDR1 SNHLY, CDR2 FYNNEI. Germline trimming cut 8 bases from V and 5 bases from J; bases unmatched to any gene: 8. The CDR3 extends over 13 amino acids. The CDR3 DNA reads TGTGCCAGCTGTCGCGGGAGAGGTGAGACCCAGTACTTC. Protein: CASCRGRGETQYF.

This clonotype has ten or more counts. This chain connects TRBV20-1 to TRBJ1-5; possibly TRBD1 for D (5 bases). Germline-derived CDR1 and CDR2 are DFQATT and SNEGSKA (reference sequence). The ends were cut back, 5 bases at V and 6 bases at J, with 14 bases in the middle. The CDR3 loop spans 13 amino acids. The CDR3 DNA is TGCAGTGCTGAGGGGACCGTGGGTCAGCCCCAGCATTTT. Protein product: CSAEGTVGQPQHF.

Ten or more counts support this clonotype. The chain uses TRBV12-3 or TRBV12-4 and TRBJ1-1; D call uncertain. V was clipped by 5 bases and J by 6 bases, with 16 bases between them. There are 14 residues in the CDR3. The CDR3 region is CASSADPLRAEAFF. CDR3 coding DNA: TGTGCCAGCAGTGCCGACCCCCTTAGGGCTGAAGCTTTCTTT.

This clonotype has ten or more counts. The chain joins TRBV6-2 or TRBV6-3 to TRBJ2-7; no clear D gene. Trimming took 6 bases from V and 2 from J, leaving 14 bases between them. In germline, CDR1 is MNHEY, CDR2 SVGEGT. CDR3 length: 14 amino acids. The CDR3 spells CASSRRGSPYEQYF. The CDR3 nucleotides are TGTGCCAGCAGCCGGCGAGGCAGTCCCTACGAGCAGTACTTC.

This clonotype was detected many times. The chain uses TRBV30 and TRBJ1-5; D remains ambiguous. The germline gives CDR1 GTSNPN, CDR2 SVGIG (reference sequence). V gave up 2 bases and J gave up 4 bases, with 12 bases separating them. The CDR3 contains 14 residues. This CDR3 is CAWSLTGLNQPQHF. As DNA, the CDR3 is TGTGCCTGGAGTTTGACGGGTCTAAATCAGCCCCAGCATTTT.

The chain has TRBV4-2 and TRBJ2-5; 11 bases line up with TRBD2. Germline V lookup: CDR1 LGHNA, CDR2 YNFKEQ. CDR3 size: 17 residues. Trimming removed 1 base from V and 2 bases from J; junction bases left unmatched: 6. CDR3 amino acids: CASSQAARTSGQETQYF. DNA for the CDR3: TGTGCCAGCAGCCAAGCCGCTCGGACTAGCGGGCAAGAGACCCAGTACTTC.

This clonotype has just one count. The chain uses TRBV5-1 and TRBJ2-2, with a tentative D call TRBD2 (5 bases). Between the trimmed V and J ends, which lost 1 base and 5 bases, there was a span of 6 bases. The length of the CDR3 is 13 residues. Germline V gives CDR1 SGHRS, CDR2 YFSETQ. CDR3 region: CASSLWETGELFF. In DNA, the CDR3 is TGCGCCAGCAGCTTGTGGGAGACCGGGGAGCTGTTTTTT.

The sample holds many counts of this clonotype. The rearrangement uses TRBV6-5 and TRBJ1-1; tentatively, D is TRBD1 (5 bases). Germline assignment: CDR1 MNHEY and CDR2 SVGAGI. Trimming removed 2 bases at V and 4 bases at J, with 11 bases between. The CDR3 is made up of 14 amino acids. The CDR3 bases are TGTGCCAGCAGTTACAGTCGGGGGTCCACTGAAGCTTTCTTT. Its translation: CASSYSRGSTEAFF.

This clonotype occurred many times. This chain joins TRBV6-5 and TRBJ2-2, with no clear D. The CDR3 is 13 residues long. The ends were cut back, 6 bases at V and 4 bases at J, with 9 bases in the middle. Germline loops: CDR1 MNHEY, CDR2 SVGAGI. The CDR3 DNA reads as TGTGCCAGCAGCCAATCTCTCACCGGGGAGCTGTTTTTT. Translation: CASSQSLTGELFF.

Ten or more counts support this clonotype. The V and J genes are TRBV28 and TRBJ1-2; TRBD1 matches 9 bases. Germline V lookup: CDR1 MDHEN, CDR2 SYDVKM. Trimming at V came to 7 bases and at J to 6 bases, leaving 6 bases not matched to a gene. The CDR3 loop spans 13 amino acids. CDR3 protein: CASIVQGAHGYTF. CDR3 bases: TGTGCCAGCATCGTACAGGGGGCCCATGGCTACACCTTC.